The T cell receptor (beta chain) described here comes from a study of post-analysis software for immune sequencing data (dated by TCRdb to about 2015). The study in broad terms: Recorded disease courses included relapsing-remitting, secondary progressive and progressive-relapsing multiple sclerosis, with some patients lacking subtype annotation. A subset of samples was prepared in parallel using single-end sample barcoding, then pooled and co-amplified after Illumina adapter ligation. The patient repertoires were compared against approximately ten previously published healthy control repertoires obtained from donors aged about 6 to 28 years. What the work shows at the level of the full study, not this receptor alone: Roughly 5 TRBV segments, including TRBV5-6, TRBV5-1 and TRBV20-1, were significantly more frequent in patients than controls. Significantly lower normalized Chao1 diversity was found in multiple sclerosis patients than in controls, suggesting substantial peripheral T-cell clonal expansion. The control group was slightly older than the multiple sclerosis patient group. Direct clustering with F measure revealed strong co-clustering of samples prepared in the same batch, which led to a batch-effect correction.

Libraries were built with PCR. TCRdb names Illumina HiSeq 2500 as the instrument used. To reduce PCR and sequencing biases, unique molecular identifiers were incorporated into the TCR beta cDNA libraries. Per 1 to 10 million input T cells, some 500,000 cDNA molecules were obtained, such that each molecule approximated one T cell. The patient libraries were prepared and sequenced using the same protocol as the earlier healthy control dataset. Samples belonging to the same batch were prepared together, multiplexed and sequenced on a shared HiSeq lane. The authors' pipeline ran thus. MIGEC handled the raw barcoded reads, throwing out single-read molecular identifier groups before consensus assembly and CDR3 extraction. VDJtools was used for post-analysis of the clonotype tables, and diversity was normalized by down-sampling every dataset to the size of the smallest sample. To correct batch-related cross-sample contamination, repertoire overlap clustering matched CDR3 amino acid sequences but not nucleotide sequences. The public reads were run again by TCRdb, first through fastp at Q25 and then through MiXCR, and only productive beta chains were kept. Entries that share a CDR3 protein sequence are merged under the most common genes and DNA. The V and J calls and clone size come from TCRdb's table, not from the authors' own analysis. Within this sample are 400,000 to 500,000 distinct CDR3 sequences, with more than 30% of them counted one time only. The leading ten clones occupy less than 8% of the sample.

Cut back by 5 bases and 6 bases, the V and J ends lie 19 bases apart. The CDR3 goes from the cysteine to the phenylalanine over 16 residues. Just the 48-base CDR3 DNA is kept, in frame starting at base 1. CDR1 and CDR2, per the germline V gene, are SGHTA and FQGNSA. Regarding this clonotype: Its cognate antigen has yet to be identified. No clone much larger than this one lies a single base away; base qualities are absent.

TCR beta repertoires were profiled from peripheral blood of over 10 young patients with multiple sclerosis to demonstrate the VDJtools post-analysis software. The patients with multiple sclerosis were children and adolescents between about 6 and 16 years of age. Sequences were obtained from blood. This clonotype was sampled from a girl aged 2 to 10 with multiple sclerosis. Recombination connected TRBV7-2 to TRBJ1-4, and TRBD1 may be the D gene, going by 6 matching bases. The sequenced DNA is TGTGCCAGCAGCCCCCAAGGGGGGGGCAATGATGAAAAACTGTTTTTT. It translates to CASSPQGGGNDEKLFF.